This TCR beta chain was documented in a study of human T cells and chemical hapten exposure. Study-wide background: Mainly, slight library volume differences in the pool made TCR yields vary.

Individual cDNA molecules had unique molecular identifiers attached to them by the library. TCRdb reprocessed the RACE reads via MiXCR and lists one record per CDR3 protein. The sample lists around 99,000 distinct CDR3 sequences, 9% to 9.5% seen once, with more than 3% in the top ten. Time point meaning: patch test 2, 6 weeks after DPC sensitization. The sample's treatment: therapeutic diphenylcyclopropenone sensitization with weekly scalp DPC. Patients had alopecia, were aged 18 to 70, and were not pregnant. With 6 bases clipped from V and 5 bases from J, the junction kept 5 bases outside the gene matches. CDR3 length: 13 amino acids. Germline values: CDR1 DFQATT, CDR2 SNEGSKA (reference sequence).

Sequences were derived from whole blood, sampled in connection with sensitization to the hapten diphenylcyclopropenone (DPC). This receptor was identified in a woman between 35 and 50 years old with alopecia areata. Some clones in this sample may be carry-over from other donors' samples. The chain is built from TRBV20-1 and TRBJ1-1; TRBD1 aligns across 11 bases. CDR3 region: CSARTGGSTEAFF. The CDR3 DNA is TGCAGTGCAAGGACAGGGGGCTCTACTGAAGCTTTCTTT.